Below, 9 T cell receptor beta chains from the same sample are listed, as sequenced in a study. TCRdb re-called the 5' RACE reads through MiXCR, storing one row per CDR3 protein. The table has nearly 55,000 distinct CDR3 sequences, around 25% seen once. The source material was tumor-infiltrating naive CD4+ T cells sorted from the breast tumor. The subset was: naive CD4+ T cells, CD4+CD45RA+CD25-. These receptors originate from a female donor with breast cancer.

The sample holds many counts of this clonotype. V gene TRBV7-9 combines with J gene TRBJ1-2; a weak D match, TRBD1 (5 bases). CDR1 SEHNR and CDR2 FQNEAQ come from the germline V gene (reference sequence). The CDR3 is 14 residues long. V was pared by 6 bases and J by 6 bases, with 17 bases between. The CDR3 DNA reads TGTGCCAGCAGTCCCAGGGCAGCATATAATGGCTACACCTTC. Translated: CASSPRAAYNGYTF. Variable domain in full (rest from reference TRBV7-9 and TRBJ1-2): DTGVSQNPRHKITKRGQNVTFRCDPISEHNRLYWYRQTLGQGPEFLTYFQNEAQLEKSRLLSDRFSAERPKGSFSTLEIQRTEQGDSAMYLCASSPRAAYNGYTFGSGTRLTVV.

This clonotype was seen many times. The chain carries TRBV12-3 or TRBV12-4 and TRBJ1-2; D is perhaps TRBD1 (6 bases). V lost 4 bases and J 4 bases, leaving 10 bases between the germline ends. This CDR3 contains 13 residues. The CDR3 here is CASSSSTGYGYTF. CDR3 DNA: TGTGCCAGCAGTTCCTCGACAGGCTATGGCTACACCTTC.

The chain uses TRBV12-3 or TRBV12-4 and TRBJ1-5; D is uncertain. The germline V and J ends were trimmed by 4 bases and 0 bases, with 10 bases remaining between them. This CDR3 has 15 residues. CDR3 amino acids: CASSSRFNSNQPQHF. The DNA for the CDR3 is TGTGCCAGCAGTTCTAGATTCAATAGCAATCAGCCCCAGCATTTT.

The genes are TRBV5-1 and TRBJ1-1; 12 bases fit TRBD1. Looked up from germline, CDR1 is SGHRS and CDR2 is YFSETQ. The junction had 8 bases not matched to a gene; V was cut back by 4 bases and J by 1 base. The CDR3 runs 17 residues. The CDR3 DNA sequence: TGCGCCAGCAGCCTCACCGGGACAGGGGGCGCGAACACTGAAGCTTTCTTT. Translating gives CASSLTGTGGANTEAFF.

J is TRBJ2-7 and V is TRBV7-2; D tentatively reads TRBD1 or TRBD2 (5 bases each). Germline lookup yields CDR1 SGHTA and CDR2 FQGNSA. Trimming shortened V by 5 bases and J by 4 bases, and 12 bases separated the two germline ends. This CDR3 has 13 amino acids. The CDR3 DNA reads TGTGCCAGCAGCCGGGACCGCCTGTACGAGCAGTACTTC. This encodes CASSRDRLYEQYF. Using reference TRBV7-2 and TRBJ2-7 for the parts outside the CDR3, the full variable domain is GAGVSQSPSNKVTEKGKDVELRCDPISGHTALYWYRQSLGQGLEFLIYFQGNSAPDKSGLPSDRFSAERTGGSVSTLTIQRTQQEDSAVYLCASSRDRLYEQYFGPGTRLTVT.

CDR3 in DNA: TGTGCCAGCAGTGTCGGGGGTAACTATGGCTACACCTTC. Protein product: CASSVGGNYGYTF. The rearrangement links TRBV6-1 to TRBJ1-2; possible D gene TRBD1, 5 bases. CDR1 is MNHNS, CDR2 SASEGT, per germline. V was clipped by 4 bases and J by 1 base, with 7 bases between them. This CDR3 spans 13 amino acids.

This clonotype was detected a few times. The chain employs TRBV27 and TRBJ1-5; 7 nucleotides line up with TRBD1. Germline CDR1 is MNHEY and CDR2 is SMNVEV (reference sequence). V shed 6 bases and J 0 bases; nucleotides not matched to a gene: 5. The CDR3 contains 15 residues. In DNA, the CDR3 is TGTGCCAGCAGAAAGGGACAGAATAGCAATCAGCCCCAGCATTTT. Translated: CASRKGQNSNQPQHF.

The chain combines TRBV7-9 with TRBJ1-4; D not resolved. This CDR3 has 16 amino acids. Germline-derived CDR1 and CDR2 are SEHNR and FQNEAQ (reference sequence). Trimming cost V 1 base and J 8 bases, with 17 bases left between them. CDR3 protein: CASSLVSAPGREKLFF. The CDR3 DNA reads TGTGCCAGCAGCTTAGTATCGGCCCCCGGACGGGAAAAACTGTTTTTT.

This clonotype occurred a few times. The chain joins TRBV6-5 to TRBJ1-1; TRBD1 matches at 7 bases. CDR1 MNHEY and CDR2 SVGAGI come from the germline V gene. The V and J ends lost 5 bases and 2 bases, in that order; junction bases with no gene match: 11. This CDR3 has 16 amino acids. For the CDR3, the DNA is TGTGCCAGCAGTCCCAGTTACAGGGACAGCAACACTGAAGCTTTCTTT. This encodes CASSPSYRDSNTEAFF.